These 5 T cell receptor beta chains were sequenced from one sample in a study of blood T cell repertoires in COVID-19. Only in-frame clones appear in the TCRdb table, and some are missing; sequencing was by immunoSEQ multiplex PCR. The sample carries about 170,000 clones, over 70% recorded once. The sample taken for sequencing was peripheral blood. The origin of the receptors is a woman between 65 and 79 years old who had recovered from COVID-19.

This chain connects TRBV19 to TRBJ1-5; D is possibly TRBD1 (5 bases). The germline CDR1 and CDR2 sequences are LNHDA and SQIVND (reference sequence). Trimming cost V 2 bases and J 9 bases, with 5 bases left between them. The CDR3 covers 11 residues. CDR3: CASSIQGPQHF. CDR3 DNA: TGTGCCAGTAGTATACAGGGGCCCCAGCATTTT.

This clone was found a few times. This chain connects TRBV5-1 to TRBJ2-6; D not certain. Germline V gene sequence: CDR1 SGHRS, CDR2 YFSETQ. This CDR3 is 13 amino acids long. V dropped 4 bases and J dropped 4 bases, with 6 bases sitting between them. This chain's CDR3 is CASSPVGANVLTF. CDR3 bases: TGCGCCAGCAGCCCGGTGGGGGCCAACGTCCTGACTTTC.

This clone showed up just once. The rearrangement joins TRBV30 to TRBJ2-5, with 8 bases identical to TRBD2. Germline V gene data show CDR1 as GTSNPN and CDR2 as SVGIG (reference sequence). V gave up 8 bases and J gave up 7 bases; unmatched junction bases: 12. The CDR3 covers 13 residues. CDR3 DNA: TGTGCCGTCACGGGGGGGCCGGTGGGGACCCAGTACTTC. It codes for CAVTGGPVGTQYF.

This chain joins TRBV6-5 and TRBJ1-1; 7 bases fit TRBD1. Trimming at V came to 6 bases and at J to 1 base, leaving 5 bases not matched to a gene. The CDR3 spans 14 residues. The germline V gene encodes CDR1 MNHEY and CDR2 SVGAGI. The CDR3, as DNA: TGTGCCAGCAGACCAGGGGGTGCGAACACTGAAGCTTTCTTT. Protein product: CASRPGGANTEAFF.

The chain joins TRBV29-1 to TRBJ2-5; 7 positions agree with TRBD2. CDR3 length: 13 amino acids. The germline CDR1 and CDR2 sequences are SQVTM and ANQGSEA. V gave up 7 bases and J gave up 2 bases; unmatched junction bases: 7. CDR3 coding DNA: TGCAGCGCCAAAGCGGGGTTACAAGAGACCCAGTACTTC. Protein: CSAKAGLQETQYF.